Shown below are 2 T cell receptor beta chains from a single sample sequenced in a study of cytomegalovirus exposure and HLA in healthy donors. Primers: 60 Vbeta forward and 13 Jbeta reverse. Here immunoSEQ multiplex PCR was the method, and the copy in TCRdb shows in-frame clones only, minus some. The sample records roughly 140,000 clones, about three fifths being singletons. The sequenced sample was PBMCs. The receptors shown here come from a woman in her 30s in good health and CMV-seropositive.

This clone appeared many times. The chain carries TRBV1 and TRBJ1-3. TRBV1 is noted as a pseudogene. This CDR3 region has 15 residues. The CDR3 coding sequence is TGCACCAGCAGGGAGGGACTAAGCTCTGGAAACACCATATATTTT. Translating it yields CTSREGLSSGNTIYF.

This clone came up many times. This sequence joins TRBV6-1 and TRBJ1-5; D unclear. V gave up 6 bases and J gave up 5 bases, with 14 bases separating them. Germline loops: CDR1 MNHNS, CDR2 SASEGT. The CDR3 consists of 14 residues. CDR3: CASRAGSSYQPQHF. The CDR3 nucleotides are TGTGCCAGCAGGGCCGGGAGCTCTTATCAGCCCCAGCATTTT.